Below, one TCR beta chain is given with its context. Its target is unknown. The data belong to a study of OX40 agonist ivuxolimab in advanced cancers. As for the study in general: Dosing consisted of intravenous ivuxolimab at 0.01 to 10 mg/kg every 2 weeks. Three patients had partial responses: one hepatocellular carcinoma, two cutaneous melanoma. With a range of roughly 20 to 90, age averaged roughly 61 years, and 70% to 85% were male. Study outcomes and limitations: By week 6 at 0.1 to 3.0 mg/kg, blood CD4+ and CD8+ T cells had expanded clonally.

The V end was cut by 4 bases, the J end by 5 bases, with 14 bases between. This CDR3 has 13 amino acids. The V gene's germline CDR1 is SQVTM and CDR2 ANQGSEA. Libraries were prepared by immunoSEQ multiplex PCR; TCRdb keeps only in-frame clonotypes and omits some of them. Among under 20,000 clones listed, about four fifths were seen once. This TCR derives from an adult with an advanced solid tumor such as melanoma, head and neck, liver or kidney cancer. This sequence joins TRBV29-1 and TRBJ2-5, with D perhaps TRBD2 (6 bases). The sequencing here drew on CD4+ or CD8+ T cells sorted from blood, taken in a trial of the OX40 agonist ivuxolimab. The CDR3 region has the DNA TGCAGCGTTGTGGGGGGAATAGCGGAGACCCAGTACTTC. Protein: CSVVGGIAETQYF. Filled out from reference TRBV29-1 and TRBJ2-5, the complete variable domain reads SAVISQKPSRDICQRGTSLTIQCQVDSQVTMMFWYRQQPGQSLTLIATANQGSEATYESGFVIDKFPISRPNLTFSTLTVSNMSPEDSSIYLCSVVGGIAETQYFGPGTRLLVL.